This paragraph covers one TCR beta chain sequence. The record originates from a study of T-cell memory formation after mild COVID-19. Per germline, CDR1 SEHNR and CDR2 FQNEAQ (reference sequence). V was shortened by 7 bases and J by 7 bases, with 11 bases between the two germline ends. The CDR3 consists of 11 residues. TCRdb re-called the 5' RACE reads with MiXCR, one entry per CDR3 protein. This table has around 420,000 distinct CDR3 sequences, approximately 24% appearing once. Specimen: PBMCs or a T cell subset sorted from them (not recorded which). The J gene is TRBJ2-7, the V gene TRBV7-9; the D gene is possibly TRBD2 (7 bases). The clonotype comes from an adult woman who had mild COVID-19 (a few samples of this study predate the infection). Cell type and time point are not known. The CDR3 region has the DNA TGTGCCAGCACCAAGGGGGGGGAGCAGTACTTC. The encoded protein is CASTKGGEQYF.